This T cell receptor beta chain came from a study of blood T cell repertoires in COVID-19. Study as a whole: Acute and convalescent COVID-19 samples came from the United States, Italy and Spain. The analysed material was cDNA or gDNA that came from T cells, B-cell-depleted T cells, or PBMCs.

Per the original data handling: Researchers report that nucleated cell counts were estimated from reference gene primer amplification. Profiled with immunoSEQ multiplex PCR; TCRdb holds only in-frame clones, not every one. V and J calls plus clone size are reproduced from that table; the DNA served to infer D and trimming. The table shows about 210,000 clones, with 92% occurring only once. Sequenced material: peripheral blood. The clonotype was recovered from a man aged 25-45 years with acute or convalescent COVID-19.

In DNA form, the CDR3 reads TGTGCCAGCAGCGCTGGGTCGACAGCCTCCTACGAGCAGTACTTC. This codes for CASSAGSTASYEQYF. This rearrangement joins TRBV9 to TRBJ2-7, with D possibly being TRBD1 (5 bases). CDR3 size: 15 residues. Per the germline V gene, CDR1 is SGDLS and CDR2 is YYNGEE. V lost 3 bases and J lost 0, with 13 bases in between.